Detailed here is one T cell receptor beta chain. The CDR3 sequence is 11 residues long. Germline V lookup: CDR1 LGHDT, CDR2 YNNKEL (reference sequence). The V end lost 0 bases, the J end lost 9 bases, and 3 bases lay between the germline ends. The table came from immunoSEQ multiplex PCR; TCRdb's copy has only in-frame clones and leaves some out. The sample includes approximately 500,000 clones, around 87% of them seen just once. This entry comes from a study of blood T cell repertoires in COVID-19. Study at large: Some COVID-19 samples were acute and others convalescent; all came from the United States, Italy and Spain.

This TCR was sampled from a woman aged 40 to 50 who had recovered from COVID-19. The chain couples TRBV3-1 (or the pseudogene TRBV3-2) to TRBJ2-1; unclear D gene. Sequences were obtained from PBMCs or T cells enriched from blood (not recorded which). CDR3 sequence: CASSQDSEQFF. The CDR3 bases are TGTGCCAGCAGCCAAGATAGTGAGCAGTTCTTC.